These T cell receptor beta chains were read from a single sample in a study of shared clonotypes between healthy human individuals. The assay was immunoSEQ multiplex PCR, and TCRdb's table has in-frame clones only and misses some. This repertoire shows a few million clones, about 92% found once; its top ten account for roughly 0.14%. The specimen sequenced was naive CD4+ T cells sorted from blood. Receptors originate from a man between 18 and 29 years old in good health. The CDR3 runs from the conserved cysteine through the conserved F or W. D genes are given only for firm matches. Not all rows give a size; the values are once, few, many and, for expanded clones, a class.

TRBJ1-1 | NA | few | TRBV14 | CASSPRAGLRMNTEAFF | TGTGCCAGCAGCCCTCGGGCAGGGCTGAGAATGAACACTGAAGCTTTCTTT
TRBJ1-6 | NA | NA | TRBV6-5 | CASSPVRATNSPLHF | TGTGCCAGCAGTCCCGTGAGGGCAACCAATTCACCCCTCCACTTT
TRBJ2-2 | TRBD2 | NA | TRBV6-5 | CASSSAGGPLGELFF | TGTGCCAGCAGTTCAGCGGGAGGGCCCCTGGGGGAGCTGTTTTTT
TRBJ2-7 | NA | NA | TRBV5-1 | CASSLTGTIYEQYF | TGCGCCAGCAGCTTGACCGGGACGATCTACGAGCAGTACTTC
TRBJ2-1 | NA | NA | TRBV6-5 | CASISGDSYNEQFF | TGTGCCAGCATAAGCGGTGACTCCTACAATGAGCAGTTCTTC
TRBJ2-1 | NA | NA | TRBV30 | CAWSRLGNSYNEQFF | TGTGCCTGGAGCCGACTGGGGAACTCCTACAATGAGCAGTTCTTC
TRBJ1-1 | NA | NA | TRBV5-1 | CASSLVMGQNTEAFF | TGCGCCAGCAGCTTGGTCATGGGACAGAACACTGAAGCTTTCTTT
TRBJ2-5 | NA | NA | TRBV4-1 | CASSHPMETQYF | TGCGCCAGCAGCCATCCCATGGAGACCCAGTACTTC
TRBJ1-1 | NA | NA | TRBV5-1 | CASSLQGTEAFF | TGCGCCAGCAGCCTACAGGGCACTGAAGCTTTCTTT
TRBJ1-1 | NA | NA | TRBV4-1 | CASSPEGLRMKTEDTEAFF | TGCGCCAGCAGCCCCGAGGGGCTACGGATGAAGACAGAGGACACTGAAGCTTTCTTT
TRBJ2-3 | NA | NA | TRBV7-9 | CASSLNRGATDTQYF | TGTGCCAGCAGCTTAAACCGGGGGGCAACAGATACGCAGTATTTT
TRBJ1-1 | NA | NA | TRBV6-6 | CASSQDRHEAFF | TGTGCCAGCAGCCAAGACAGGCATGAAGCTTTCTTT
TRBJ1-4 | NA | NA | TRBV7-9 | CASTRLIGAIKTTNEKLFF | TGTGCCAGCACCCGACTGATAGGGGCCATAAAAACAACTAATGAAAAACTGTTTTTT
TRBJ2-5 | TRBD2 | NA | TRBV5-1 | CASSLGLAGQETQYF | TGCGCCAGCAGCTTGGGGCTAGCGGGGCAAGAGACCCAGTACTTC
TRBJ2-7 | TRBD1 | NA | TRBV7-6 | CASRRTGTSYEQYF | TGTGCCAGCAGGCGGACAGGGACCTCCTACGAGCAGTACTTC
TRBJ2-2 | TRBD2 | NA | TRBV4-3 | CASSQVLAGVTGELFF | TGCGCCAGCAGCCAAGTTCTAGCGGGAGTAACCGGGGAGCTGTTTTTT
TRBJ2-3 | NA | NA | TRBV7-2 | CASSLGIDTQYF | TGTGCCAGCAGCTTAGGGATAGATACGCAGTATTTT
TRBJ1-1 | NA | NA | TRBV19 | CASKILYGTNENTEAFF | TGTGCCAGTAAAATCTTATACGGGACAAACGAGAACACTGAAGCTTTCTTT
TRBJ1-1 | TRBD1 | NA | TRBV6-4 | CASSAGGKGTEAFF | TGTGCCAGCAGTGCAGGGGGCAAGGGCACTGAAGCTTTCTTT
TRBJ1-5 | NA | few | TRBV11-2 | CASSLGRGSDQPQHF | TGTGCCAGCAGCTTGGGCAGGGGATCTGATCAGCCCCAGCATTTT
TRBJ2-6 | NA | NA | TRBV7-8 | CASSGQQTLSGANVLTF | TGTGCCAGCAGCGGACAGCAGACTCTCTCTGGGGCCAACGTCCTGACTTTC
TRBJ1-5 | NA | NA | TRBV10-3 | CATCGDSNQPQHF | TGTGCCACCTGCGGGGATAGCAATCAGCCCCAGCATTTT
TRBJ2-3 | TRBD2 | NA | TRBV5-4 | CASRSSGGAGDTQYF | TGTGCCAGCAGATCTAGCGGGGGGGCCGGGGATACGCAGTATTTT
TRBJ1-1 | NA | NA | TRBV10-3 | CAIGTDTYTEAFF | TGTGCCATCGGGACCGACACCTACACTGAAGCTTTCTTT
TRBJ1-1 | NA | NA | TRBV29-1 | CSVVHLNTEAFF | TGCAGCGTTGTACACCTGAACACTGAAGCTTTCTTT
TRBJ2-2 | NA | NA | TRBV2 | CASSESVTGELFF | TGTGCCAGCAGTGAGTCGGTAACCGGGGAGCTGTTTTTT
TRBJ2-3 | TRBD2 | NA | TRBV5-1 | CASSFSSGRTDTQYF | TGCGCCAGCAGCTTCTCTAGCGGGAGGACAGATACGCAGTATTTT
TRBJ2-3 | TRBD1 | NA | TRBV9 | CASSATGPRTDTQYF | TGTGCCAGCAGCGCGACAGGGCCACGCACAGATACGCAGTATTTT
TRBJ2-6 | NA | NA | TRBV2 | CASRGRARVSGANVLTF | TGTGCCAGCAGGGGACGAGCCCGGGTCTCTGGGGCCAACGTCCTGACTTTC
TRBJ2-7 | TRBD2 | NA | TRBV6-5 | CASSYKREGRGEQYF | TGTGCCAGCAGTTACAAGCGGGAGGGCCGGGGCGAGCAGTACTTC
TRBJ1-1 | TRBD1 | NA | TRBV30 | CAWAGTVNTEAFF | TGTGCCTGGGCGGGGACAGTGAACACTGAAGCTTTCTTT
TRBJ2-2 | TRBD2 | NA | TRBV7-6 | CASSFSGGADTGELFF | TGTGCCAGCAGCTTTAGCGGGGGGGCCGACACCGGGGAGCTGTTTTTT
TRBJ2-7 | TRBD2 | NA | TRBV2 | CASSEQVAGNYEQYF | TGTGCCAGCAGTGAACAAGTAGCGGGGAACTACGAGCAGTACTTC
TRBJ2-5 | TRBD2 | once | TRBV9 | CASSPRLAGDSETQYF | TGTGCCAGCAGCCCCCGACTAGCGGGAGACTCGGAGACCCAGTACTTC
TRBJ2-2 | NA | NA | TRBV7-9 | CASSLAGAANTGELFF | TGTGCCAGCAGCTTAGCCGGAGCGGCGAACACCGGGGAGCTGTTTTTT
TRBJ2-5 | NA | NA | TRBV5-4 | CASSSVSRELETQYF | TGTGCCAGCAGCTCCGTTTCTAGGGAGCTCGAGACCCAGTACTTC
TRBJ1-6 | TRBD1 | NA | TRBV10-3 | CAISESRDRESPLHF | TGTGCCATCAGTGAGTCGCGGGACAGGGAGTCACCCCTCCACTTT
TRBJ2-7 | TRBD1 | NA | TRBV9 | CASSVGTGTYEQYF | TGTGCCAGCAGCGTAGGGACAGGGACCTACGAGCAGTACTTC
TRBJ2-2 | TRBD2 | NA | TRBV5-6 | CASSLGLAGGAGAGELFF | TGTGCCAGCAGCCTGGGACTAGCGGGAGGGGCGGGGGCCGGGGAGCTGTTTTTT
TRBJ2-7 | NA | NA | TRBV11-2 | CASSLGGRAYEQYF | TGTGCCAGCAGCTTAGGAGGGCGGGCCTACGAGCAGTACTTC
TRBJ2-7 | NA | NA | TRBV25-1 | CASSQAGPPTRGNEQYF | TGTGCCAGCAGTCAGGCAGGGCCCCCAACACGCGGTAACGAGCAGTACTTC
TRBJ2-1 | TRBD2 | NA | TRBV28 | CASSRDSGGYNEQFF | TGTGCCAGCAGTAGGGATAGCGGGGGATACAATGAGCAGTTCTTC
TRBJ2-1 | NA | NA | TRBV14 | CASRNSGSLGQFF | TGTGCCAGCAGAAACTCGGGGTCCTTAGGGCAGTTCTTC
TRBJ2-1 | NA | NA | TRBV11-2 | CASSLEVYAAGQFF | TGTGCCAGCAGCTTAGAGGTTTACGCCGCTGGGCAGTTCTTC
TRBJ2-7 | TRBD2 | NA | TRBV7-2 | CASSLVLAGGPSYEQYF | TGTGCCAGCAGCTTAGTTCTAGCGGGAGGGCCCTCCTACGAGCAGTACTTC
TRBJ2-2 | NA | NA | TRBV4-3 | CASSQLTNTGELFF | TGCGCCAGCAGCCAATTGACTAACACCGGGGAGCTGTTTTTT
TRBJ2-2 | TRBD1 | NA | TRBV28 | CASKGTQGAGTNTGELFF | TGTGCCAGCAAAGGGACCCAGGGGGCAGGGACTAACACCGGGGAGCTGTTTTTT
TRBJ2-3 | NA | NA | TRBV19 | CASKAAGDTQYF | TGTGCCAGTAAAGCGGCGGGGGATACGCAGTATTTT
TRBJ2-3 | TRBD2 | NA | TRBV4-1 | CASSQGRGGTDTQYF | TGCGCCAGCAGCCAGGGGCGGGGGGGCACAGATACGCAGTATTTT
TRBJ1-2 | NA | NA | TRBV10-3 | CAISEVGYGYTF | TGTGCCATCAGTGAAGTAGGCTATGGCTACACCTTC
TRBJ1-2 | NA | NA | TRBV6-1 | CASSEEHGRNYGYTF | TGTGCCAGCAGTGAAGAACATGGCAGAAACTATGGCTACACCTTC
TRBJ2-2 | TRBD1 | NA | TRBV2 | CAFRRGPWAGELFF | TGTGCCTTCAGAAGGGGGCCCTGGGCCGGGGAGCTGTTTTTT
TRBJ1-2 | TRBD1 | NA | TRBV19 | CASSLSWTGGIGYTF | TGTGCCAGTAGTCTCAGCTGGACAGGGGGCATTGGCTACACCTTC
TRBJ2-7 | NA | NA | TRBV27 | CASRGPGPYEQYF | TGTGCCAGCCGTGGACCGGGGCCTTACGAGCAGTACTTC
TRBJ1-2 | NA | NA | TRBV5-1 | CASSLAGFSGYTF | TGCGCCAGCAGCTTGGCAGGGTTTTCTGGCTACACCTTC
TRBJ2-1 | TRBD2 | once | TRBV5-1 | CASSPVGGGANEQFF | TGCGCCAGCAGCCCGGTTGGCGGGGGGGCCAATGAGCAGTTCTTC